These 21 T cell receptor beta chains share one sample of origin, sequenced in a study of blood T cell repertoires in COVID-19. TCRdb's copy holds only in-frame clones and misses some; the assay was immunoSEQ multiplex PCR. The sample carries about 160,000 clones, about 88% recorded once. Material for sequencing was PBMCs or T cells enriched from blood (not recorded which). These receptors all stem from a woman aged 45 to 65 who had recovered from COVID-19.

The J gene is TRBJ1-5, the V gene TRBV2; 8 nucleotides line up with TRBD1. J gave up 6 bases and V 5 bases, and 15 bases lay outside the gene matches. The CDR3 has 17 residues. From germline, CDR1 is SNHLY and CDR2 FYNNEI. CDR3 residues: CASSTHGTGLGPQPQHF. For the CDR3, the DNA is TGTGCCAGCAGTACCCACGGGACAGGTCTTGGTCCTCAGCCCCAGCATTTT.

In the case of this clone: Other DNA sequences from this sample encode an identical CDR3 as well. The CDR3 sequence is CASSGTGGNQPQHF. The CDR3 coding sequence is TGTGCCAGCAGTGGGACAGGCGGAAATCAGCCCCAGCATTTT. The J gene is TRBJ1-5, the V gene TRBV2; 7 nucleotides agree with TRBD1. With 4 bases clipped from V and 4 bases from J, the junction kept 4 bases outside the gene matches. The germline CDR1 and CDR2 sequences are SNHLY and FYNNEI. The CDR3 has 14 residues.

CDR3 coding DNA: TGTGCCAGCAGTTACGGACTAGCGGGAGGGCCCGATGAGCAGTTCTTC. Its translation is CASSYGLAGGPDEQFF. V usage is TRBV6-6 and J usage is TRBJ2-1; 15 nucleotides match TRBD2. V shed 2 bases, J shed 8 bases, and the junction held 4 bases outside the gene matches. Germline CDR1 is MNHNY and CDR2 is SVGAGI (reference sequence). The CDR3 covers 16 residues.

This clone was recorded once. This CDR3 is CASSIRTATNYGYTF. In nucleotides, the CDR3 is TGTGCCAGTAGTATTCGGACAGCCACTAACTATGGCTACACCTTC. J is TRBJ1-2 and V is TRBV19; D may be TRBD1 (6 bases). CDR1 and CDR2 (germline): LNHDA, SQIVND (reference sequence). Trimming took off 3 bases at V and 0 bases at J, with 11 bases between the two ends. This CDR3 has 15 residues.

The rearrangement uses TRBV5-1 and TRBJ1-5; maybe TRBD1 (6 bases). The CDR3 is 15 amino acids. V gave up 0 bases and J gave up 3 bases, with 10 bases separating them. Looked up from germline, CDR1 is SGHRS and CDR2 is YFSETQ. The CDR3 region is CASSLEGGSNQPQHF. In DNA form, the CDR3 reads TGCGCCAGCAGCTTGGAGGGGGGGTCCAATCAGCCCCAGCATTTT. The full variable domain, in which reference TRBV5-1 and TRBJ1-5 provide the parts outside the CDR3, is KAGVTQTPRYLIKTRGQQVTLSCSPISGHRSVSWYQQTPGQGLQFLFEYFSETQRNKGNFPGRFSGRQFSNSRSEMNVSTLELGDSALYLCASSLEGGSNQPQHFGDGTRLSIL.

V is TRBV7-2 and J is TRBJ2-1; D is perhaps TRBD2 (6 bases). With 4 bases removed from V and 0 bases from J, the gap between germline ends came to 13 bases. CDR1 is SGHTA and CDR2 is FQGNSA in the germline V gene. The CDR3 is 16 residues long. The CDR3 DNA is TGTGCCAGCAGCTCTAGCTTGCGGGACTCCTACAATGAGCAGTTCTTC. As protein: CASSSSLRDSYNEQFF.

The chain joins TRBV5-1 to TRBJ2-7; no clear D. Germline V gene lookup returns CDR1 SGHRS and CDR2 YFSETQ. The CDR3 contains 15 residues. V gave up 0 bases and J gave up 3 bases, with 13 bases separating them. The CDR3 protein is CASSLDSSRLYEQYF. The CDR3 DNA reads TGCGCCAGCAGCTTGGACAGTTCTCGTCTCTACGAGCAGTACTTC.

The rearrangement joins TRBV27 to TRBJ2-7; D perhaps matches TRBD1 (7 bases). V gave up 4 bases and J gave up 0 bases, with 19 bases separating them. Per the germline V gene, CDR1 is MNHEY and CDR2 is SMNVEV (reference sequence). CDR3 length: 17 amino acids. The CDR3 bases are TGTGCCAGCAGTTATAAACCTCCCAGGGGGGACTCCTACGAGCAGTACTTC. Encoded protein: CASSYKPPRGDSYEQYF.

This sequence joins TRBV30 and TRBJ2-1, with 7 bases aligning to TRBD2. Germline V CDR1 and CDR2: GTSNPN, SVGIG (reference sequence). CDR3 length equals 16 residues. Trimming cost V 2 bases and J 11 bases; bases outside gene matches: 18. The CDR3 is CAWSIYSGGSGVKQFF. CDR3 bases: TGTGCCTGGAGTATCTACTCGGGGGGAAGCGGGGTGAAGCAGTTCTTC.

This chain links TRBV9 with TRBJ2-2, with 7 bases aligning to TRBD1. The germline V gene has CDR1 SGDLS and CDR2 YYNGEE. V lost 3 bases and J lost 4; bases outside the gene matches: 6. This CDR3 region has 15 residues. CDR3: CASSERQGPTGELFF. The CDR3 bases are TGTGCCAGCAGCGAGAGACAGGGACCCACCGGGGAGCTGTTTTTT.

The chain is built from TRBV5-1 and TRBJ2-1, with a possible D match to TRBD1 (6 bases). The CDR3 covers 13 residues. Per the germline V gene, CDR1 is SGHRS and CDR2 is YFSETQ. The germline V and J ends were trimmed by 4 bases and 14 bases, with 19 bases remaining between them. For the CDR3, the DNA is TGCGCCAGCAGCGCCCCCCCGCAGGGGTATGAGTTCTTC. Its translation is CASSAPPQGYEFF.

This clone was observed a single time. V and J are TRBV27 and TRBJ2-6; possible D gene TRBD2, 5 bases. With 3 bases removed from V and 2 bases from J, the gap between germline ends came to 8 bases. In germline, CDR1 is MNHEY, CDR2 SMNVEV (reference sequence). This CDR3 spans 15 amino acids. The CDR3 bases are TGTGCCAGCAGTTTTGGTAGCGCTGGGGCCAACGTCCTGACTTTC. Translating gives CASSFGSAGANVLTF.

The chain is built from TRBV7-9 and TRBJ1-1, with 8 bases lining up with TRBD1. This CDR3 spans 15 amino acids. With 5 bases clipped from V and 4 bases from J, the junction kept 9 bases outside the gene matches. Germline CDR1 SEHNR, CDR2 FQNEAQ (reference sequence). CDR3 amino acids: CASSRSGGEGTEAFF. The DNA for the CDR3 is TGTGCCAGCAGCAGATCAGGGGGCGAGGGCACTGAAGCTTTCTTT.

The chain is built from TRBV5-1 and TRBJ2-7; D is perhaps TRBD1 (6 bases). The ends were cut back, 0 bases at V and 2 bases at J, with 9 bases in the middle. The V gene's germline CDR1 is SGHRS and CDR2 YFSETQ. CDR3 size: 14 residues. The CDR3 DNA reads TGCGCCAGCAGCTTGGGGGACATAACCTACGAGCAGTACTTC. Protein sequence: CASSLGDITYEQYF.

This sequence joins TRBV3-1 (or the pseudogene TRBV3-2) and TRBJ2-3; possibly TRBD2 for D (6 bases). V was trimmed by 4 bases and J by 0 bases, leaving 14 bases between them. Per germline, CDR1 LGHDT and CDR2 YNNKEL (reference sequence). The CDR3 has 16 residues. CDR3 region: CASSLVTGVSTDTQYF. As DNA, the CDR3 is TGTGCCAGCAGCCTCGTAACGGGGGTTAGCACAGATACGCAGTATTTT.

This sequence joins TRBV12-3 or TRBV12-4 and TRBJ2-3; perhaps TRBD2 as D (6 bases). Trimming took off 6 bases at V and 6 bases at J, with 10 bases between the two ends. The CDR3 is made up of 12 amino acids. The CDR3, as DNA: TGTGCCAGCAGCCTCCGGGGGGATACGCAGTATTTT. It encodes CASSLRGDTQYF.

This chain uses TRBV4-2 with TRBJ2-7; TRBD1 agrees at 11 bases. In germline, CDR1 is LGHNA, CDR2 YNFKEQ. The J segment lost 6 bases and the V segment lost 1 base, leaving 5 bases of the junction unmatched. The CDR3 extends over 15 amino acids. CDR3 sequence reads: CASSQVGTGGGEQYF. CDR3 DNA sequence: TGTGCCAGCAGCCAAGTTGGGACAGGGGGGGGCGAGCAGTACTTC.

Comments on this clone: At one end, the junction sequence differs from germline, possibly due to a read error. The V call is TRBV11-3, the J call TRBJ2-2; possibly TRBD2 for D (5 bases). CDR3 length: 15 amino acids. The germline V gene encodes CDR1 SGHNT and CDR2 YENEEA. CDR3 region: CASSLGTGNTGELFF. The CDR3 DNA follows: TGTGCCAGCAGTTTAGGAACGGGAAACACCGGGGAGCTGTTTTTT.

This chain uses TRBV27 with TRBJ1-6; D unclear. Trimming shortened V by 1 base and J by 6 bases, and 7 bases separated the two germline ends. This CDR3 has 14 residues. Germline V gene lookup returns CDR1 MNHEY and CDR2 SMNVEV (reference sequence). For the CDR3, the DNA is TGTGCCAGCAGTTTATTCAGATTTAATTCACCCCTCCACTTT. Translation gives CASSLFRFNSPLHF.

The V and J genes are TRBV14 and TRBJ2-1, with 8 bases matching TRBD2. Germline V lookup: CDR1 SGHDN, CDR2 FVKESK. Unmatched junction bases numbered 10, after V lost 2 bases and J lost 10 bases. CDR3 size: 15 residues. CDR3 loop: CASSQRTLLAEEQFF. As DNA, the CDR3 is TGTGCCAGCAGCCAAAGAACGCTACTAGCGGAGGAGCAGTTCTTC.

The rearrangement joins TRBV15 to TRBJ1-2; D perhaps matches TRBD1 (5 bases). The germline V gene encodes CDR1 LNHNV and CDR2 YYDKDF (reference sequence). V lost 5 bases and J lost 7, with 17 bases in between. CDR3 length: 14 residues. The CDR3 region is CATSPGELGGGYTF. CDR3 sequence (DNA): TGTGCCACCAGCCCGGGGGAGCTGGGTGGTGGCTACACCTTC.